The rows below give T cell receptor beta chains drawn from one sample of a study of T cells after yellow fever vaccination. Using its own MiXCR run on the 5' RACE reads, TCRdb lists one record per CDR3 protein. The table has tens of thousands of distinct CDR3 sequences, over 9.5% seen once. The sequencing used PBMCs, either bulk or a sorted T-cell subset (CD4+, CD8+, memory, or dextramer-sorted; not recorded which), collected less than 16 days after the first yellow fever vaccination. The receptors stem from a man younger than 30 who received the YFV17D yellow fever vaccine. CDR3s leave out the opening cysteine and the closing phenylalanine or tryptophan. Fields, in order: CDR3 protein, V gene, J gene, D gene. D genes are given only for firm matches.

CDR3aa: AIKSGENNEQF
v_gene: TRBV10-3
j_gene: TRBJ2-1
d_gene: NA

CDR3aa: ASSLNNYGYT
v_gene: TRBV7-9
j_gene: TRBJ1-2
d_gene: NA

CDR3aa: ASSQETADNSPLH
v_gene: TRBV4-3
j_gene: TRBJ1-6
d_gene: NA

CDR3aa: ASSAGGVYGYT
v_gene: TRBV11-2
j_gene: TRBJ1-2
d_gene: NA

CDR3aa: ASSLSGVATDTQY
v_gene: TRBV5-1
j_gene: TRBJ2-3
d_gene: TRBD2

CDR3aa: ASSLGPLGGYT
v_gene: TRBV5-1
j_gene: TRBJ1-2
d_gene: NA

CDR3aa: ASSLGGLGSGYT
v_gene: TRBV7-3
j_gene: TRBJ1-2
d_gene: NA

CDR3aa: ASSFRGGYEKLF
v_gene: TRBV7-2
j_gene: TRBJ1-4
d_gene: NA

CDR3aa: ASSLDPGTSGGANEQF
v_gene: TRBV5-1
j_gene: TRBJ2-1
d_gene: TRBD2

CDR3aa: ASGDMGETQY
v_gene: TRBV27
j_gene: TRBJ2-5
d_gene: NA

CDR3aa: ASGEGTNSYEQY
v_gene: TRBV7-2
j_gene: TRBJ2-7
d_gene: NA

CDR3aa: ASSEGSEQY
v_gene: TRBV5-1
j_gene: TRBJ2-7
d_gene: NA

CDR3aa: SASPPAGVPSTDTQY
v_gene: TRBV20-1
j_gene: TRBJ2-3
d_gene: TRBD2

CDR3aa: SALNSNQPQH
v_gene: TRBV20-1
j_gene: TRBJ1-5
d_gene: NA

CDR3aa: ASSPGGPLTDTQY
v_gene: TRBV7-2
j_gene: TRBJ2-3
d_gene: TRBD2

CDR3aa: AIGTGENQPQH
v_gene: TRBV10-3
j_gene: TRBJ1-5
d_gene: TRBD1

CDR3aa: ASSSQIAGGLGTQY
v_gene: TRBV7-2
j_gene: TRBJ2-3
d_gene: TRBD2

CDR3aa: SANPASGGDNEQF
v_gene: TRBV20-1
j_gene: TRBJ2-1
d_gene: TRBD2

CDR3aa: ASSYWAGPTDTQY
v_gene: TRBV6-5
j_gene: TRBJ2-3
d_gene: NA

CDR3aa: ASSQENRLAGGGQY
v_gene: TRBV4-1
j_gene: TRBJ2-3
d_gene: TRBD2

CDR3aa: ASSSHQDTEAF
v_gene: TRBV7-9
j_gene: TRBJ1-1
d_gene: NA

CDR3aa: SARETSLGEQY
v_gene: TRBV20-1
j_gene: TRBJ2-7
d_gene: NA

CDR3aa: ASSYSGHSNQPQH
v_gene: TRBV6-5
j_gene: TRBJ1-5
d_gene: NA

CDR3aa: ASSVDRGESPLH
v_gene: TRBV6-1
j_gene: TRBJ1-6
d_gene: TRBD1

CDR3aa: ATNKGLEETQY
v_gene: TRBV13
j_gene: TRBJ2-5
d_gene: NA

CDR3aa: SARGRDRSSYNSPLH
v_gene: TRBV20-1
j_gene: TRBJ1-6
d_gene: NA

CDR3aa: ASSSLSIQETQY
v_gene: TRBV12-3/TRBV12-4
j_gene: TRBJ2-5
d_gene: NA

CDR3aa: ASSRGPTYEQY
v_gene: TRBV12-3/TRBV12-4
j_gene: TRBJ2-7
d_gene: NA

CDR3aa: ASSYSSGMNTEAF
v_gene: TRBV6-5
j_gene: TRBJ1-1
d_gene: NA

CDR3aa: ASSQDQVRNIQY
v_gene: TRBV3-1
j_gene: TRBJ2-4
d_gene: NA

CDR3aa: ASSRDASGHTDTQY
v_gene: TRBV4-3
j_gene: TRBJ2-3
d_gene: TRBD2

CDR3aa: ASSSGHDNQPQH
v_gene: TRBV7-2
j_gene: TRBJ1-5
d_gene: NA

CDR3aa: ASSLRGIGRGNSPLH
v_gene: TRBV7-2
j_gene: TRBJ1-6
d_gene: NA

CDR3aa: ASTGEGASSPLH
v_gene: TRBV5-1
j_gene: TRBJ1-6
d_gene: TRBD1

CDR3aa: ASRRAGAAGAQY
v_gene: TRBV7-2
j_gene: TRBJ2-5
d_gene: TRBD2

CDR3aa: SAERSTDTQY
v_gene: TRBV20-1
j_gene: TRBJ2-3
d_gene: NA

CDR3aa: AISDMVTANTEAF
v_gene: TRBV10-3
j_gene: TRBJ1-1
d_gene: NA

CDR3aa: ASTGTLHNEQF
v_gene: TRBV2
j_gene: TRBJ2-1
d_gene: NA

CDR3aa: ASSMLLDGEAF
v_gene: TRBV19
j_gene: TRBJ1-1
d_gene: NA

CDR3aa: ASSPRDRAYEQY
v_gene: TRBV5-1
j_gene: TRBJ2-7
d_gene: TRBD1

CDR3aa: ARQPNYGYT
v_gene: TRBV2
j_gene: TRBJ1-2
d_gene: NA

CDR3aa: ASSQVAGGPYEQY
v_gene: TRBV4-3
j_gene: TRBJ2-7
d_gene: TRBD2

CDR3aa: ASSLVGTTNEKLF
v_gene: TRBV7-9
j_gene: TRBJ1-4
d_gene: NA

CDR3aa: ASSSLGRETQY
v_gene: TRBV4-1
j_gene: TRBJ2-5
d_gene: NA

CDR3aa: AIRRLGSYNEQF
v_gene: TRBV10-3
j_gene: TRBJ2-1
d_gene: NA

CDR3aa: ASKLGGANTGELF
v_gene: TRBV27
j_gene: TRBJ2-2
d_gene: NA

CDR3aa: ASSFEYGQY
v_gene: TRBV12-3/TRBV12-4
j_gene: TRBJ2-7
d_gene: NA

CDR3aa: ASTPGRENEKLF
v_gene: TRBV6-2/TRBV6-3
j_gene: TRBJ1-4
d_gene: NA

CDR3aa: ASSQDKASDLTDTQY
v_gene: TRBV4-3
j_gene: TRBJ2-3
d_gene: NA

CDR3aa: SASGGLTDTQY
v_gene: TRBV29-1
j_gene: TRBJ2-3
d_gene: TRBD2

CDR3aa: ASSSRLAGDRTDTQY
v_gene: TRBV7-3
j_gene: TRBJ2-3
d_gene: TRBD2

CDR3aa: ASSPLITGSNSPLH
v_gene: TRBV18
j_gene: TRBJ1-6
d_gene: NA

CDR3aa: ASTGQAWGNQPQH
v_gene: TRBV19
j_gene: TRBJ1-5
d_gene: NA

CDR3aa: ASSEVGGREAF
v_gene: TRBV6-1
j_gene: TRBJ1-1
d_gene: NA

CDR3aa: SARDLAGSKEAF
v_gene: TRBV20-1
j_gene: TRBJ1-1
d_gene: NA

CDR3aa: SPRTRTTDTQY
v_gene: TRBV20-1
j_gene: TRBJ2-3
d_gene: TRBD2

CDR3aa: AIKGAGTGELF
v_gene: TRBV10-3
j_gene: TRBJ2-2
d_gene: TRBD1